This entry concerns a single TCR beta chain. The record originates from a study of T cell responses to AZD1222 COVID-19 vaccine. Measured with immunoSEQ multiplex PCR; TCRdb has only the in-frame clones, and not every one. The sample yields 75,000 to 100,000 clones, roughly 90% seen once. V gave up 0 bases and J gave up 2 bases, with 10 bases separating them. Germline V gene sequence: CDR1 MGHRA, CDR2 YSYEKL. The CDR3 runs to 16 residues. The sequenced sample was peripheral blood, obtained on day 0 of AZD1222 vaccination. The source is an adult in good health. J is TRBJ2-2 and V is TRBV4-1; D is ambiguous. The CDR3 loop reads CASSQESGSNTGELFF. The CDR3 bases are TGCGCCAGCAGCCAAGAATCGGGCTCTAACACCGGGGAGCTGTTTTTT.